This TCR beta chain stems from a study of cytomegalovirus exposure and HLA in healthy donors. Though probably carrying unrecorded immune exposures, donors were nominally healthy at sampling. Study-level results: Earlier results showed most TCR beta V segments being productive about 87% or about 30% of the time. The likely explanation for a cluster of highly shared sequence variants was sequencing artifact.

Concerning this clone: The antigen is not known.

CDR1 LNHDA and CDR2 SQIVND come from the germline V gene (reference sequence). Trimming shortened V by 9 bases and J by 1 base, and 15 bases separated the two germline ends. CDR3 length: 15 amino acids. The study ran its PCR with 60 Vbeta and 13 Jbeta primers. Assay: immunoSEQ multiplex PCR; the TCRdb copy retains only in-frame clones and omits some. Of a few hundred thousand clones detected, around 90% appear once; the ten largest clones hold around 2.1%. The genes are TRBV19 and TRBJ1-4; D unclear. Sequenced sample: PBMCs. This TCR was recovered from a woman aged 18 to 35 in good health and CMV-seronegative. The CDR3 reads CASSVTGITNEKLFF. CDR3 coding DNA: TGTGCCAGCAGTGTTACGGGGATAACTAATGAAAAACTGTTTTTT.